The 22 T cell receptor delta chains below were found in one sample sequenced in a study of γδ T cells in repeated Plasmodium falciparum infection. TCRdb called clones from the multiplex PCR reads again using CATT. In the table there are roughly 90,000 delta-chain clones, 1.4% of which are singletons. Gammadelta T cells were flow-sorted from PBMC into Vgamma9/Vdelta2+ and Vdelta2-negative populations for bulk analysis. The source material was gamma-delta T cells from blood. The receptors come from a pool of human donors (malaria-infected and uninfected, not separated).

For this clone: A single base is all that separates this from a far larger clone, so a read error is likely. In the same sample, other DNA sequences code for this CDR3. The V gene corresponds to TRDV2; no J gene was called. CDR3 size: 15 residues. Germline assignment: CDR1 GEAIGNYY and CDR2 EKD. The DNA for the CDR3 is TGTGCCTGTGACCCTCTACTCCTAAGGGCCGATAAACTCATTTTT. This codes for CACDPLLLRADKLIF.

This clone has at least ten counts. The amino acid sequence in TCRdb belongs to a much larger clone and departs from this DNA's translation at residue 11, likely a sequencing read error; the sequence shown is translated from the DNA. CDR3 nucleotide sequence: TGTGCCTGTGACACCGTGTCCTCTCCGGGGCACACCGATAAACTCATCTTT. Protein sequence: CACDTVSSPGHTDKLIF. The chain carries TRDV2 and TRDJ1, with unresolved D. From germline, CDR1 is GEAIGNYY and CDR2 EKD. The CDR3 is made up of 17 amino acids. V was pared by 0 bases and J by 0 bases, with 16 bases between.

Many counts were recorded for this clone. TCRdb assigns this DNA the protein of a much larger clone, which departs from its translation at residue 15; this likely reflects a read error, and the protein shown comes from translating the DNA. The genes are TRDV1 and TRDJ1, with a weak D call TRDD3 (6 bases). This CDR3 is 17 amino acids long. Looked up from germline, CDR1 is TSWWSYY and CDR2 is QGS. The CDR3 loop is CALGELAFSWVRDKPIF. CDR3 in DNA: TGTGCTCTTGGGGAGTTGGCCTTCTCCTGGGTAAGGGATAAACCCATCTTT.

This clone was seen a few times. A far bigger clonotype differs at one base, so this is likely a read error. This sample includes further DNA sequences coding for the same CDR3. This rearrangement joins TRDV2 to TRDJ1, with 9 positions matching TRDD3. Germline matching of the DNA provided the J gene here, since TCRdb leaves it blank. This CDR3 spans 19 amino acids. V lost 0 bases, J lost 1 base, and 14 bases stayed unmatched. Germline V gene data show CDR1 as GEAIGNYY and CDR2 as EKD. The CDR3 is CACDTTPVLGDTATDKLIF. The CDR3 DNA sequence: TGTGCCTGTGACACCACTCCCGTACTGGGGGACACTGCCACCGATAAACTCATCTTT.

This clone has ten or more counts. V is TRDV1 and J is TRDJ1; 11 positions match TRDD3. V shed 5 bases, J shed 2 bases, and the junction held 31 bases outside the gene matches. This CDR3 has 24 amino acids. The germline gives CDR1 TSWWSYY, CDR2 QGS. The CDR3 DNA is TGTGCTCTTGGGCCCCTGAGTAACCCCAAAACGGGGTATTTGGGGGATACGGGGACCGATAAACTCATCTTT. Translation: CALGPLSNPKTGYLGDTGTDKLIF.

Details on this clone: TCRdb shows a much larger clone's protein in place of this DNA's translation, and the two differ at residue 4, likely through a read error; the protein shown is translated from the DNA. V is TRDV1 and J is TRDJ1, with 9 bases fitting TRDD3. The germline V gene encodes CDR1 TSWWSYY and CDR2 QGS. The CDR3 extends over 22 amino acids. The J segment lost 3 bases and the V segment lost 7 bases, leaving 30 bases of the junction unmatched. The CDR3 nucleotides read TGTGCTCTTGAGGATGGAATCCTTCTGCCGCAGTACTGGGGGACACTACCCGATAAACTCATCTTT. Residues: CALEDGILLPQYWGTLPDKLIF.

This clone showed up many times. The protein held in TCRdb is that of a much larger clone and does not match this DNA's translation at residue 5, likely because of a read error; the protein shown is translated from the DNA. The V call is TRDV1, the J call TRDJ1, with 9 bases that match TRDD3. No J gene was available from TCRdb, and it was assigned here by a germline match of the DNA. After removal of 4 bases from V and 0 bases from J, the junction contained 18 bases not matched to a gene. The CDR3 runs 20 residues. Looked up from germline, CDR1 is TSWWSYY and CDR2 is QGS. As DNA, the CDR3 is TGTGCTCTTGGGGGACTAGTCCTACATTACTGGGGGACGTACACCGATAAACTCATCTTT. This gives the protein CALGGLVLHYWGTYTDKLIF.

Comment on this clone: One base separates it from a far larger clone, so it is likely a read error. This same CDR3 is encoded by further DNA sequences in the sample. J is TRDJ1 and V is TRDV1; 7 bases line up with TRDD3. The germline gives CDR1 TSWWSYY, CDR2 QGS. The CDR3 length is 18 residues. CDR3 in DNA: TGTGCTCTTGGGTCTTACCGTTCCATCTGGGGGCCACTCGATAAGCTCATCTTT. Its translation: CALGSYRSIWGPLDKLIF.

This clone was seen a handful of times. TCRdb's listed protein matches a much larger clone and diverges from this DNA's translation at residue 3, likely through a read error; the protein shown comes from the DNA. The chain uses TRDV1 and TRDJ1; 12 nucleotides match TRDD3. Here the J gene came from matching the DNA to germline, since TCRdb omits it. Per the germline V gene, CDR1 is TSWWSYY and CDR2 is QGS. This CDR3 is built from 21 residues. CDR3 sequence: CAFGERVTYWGIPVYTDKLIF. Here the CDR3 DNA reads TGTGCTTTTGGGGAAAGGGTTACGTACTGGGGGATACCGGTGTACACCGATAAACTCATCTTT.

Turning to this clone: TCRdb's protein for this DNA is that of a much larger clone and differs from the translation at residue 8, likely a read error; the protein shown is the DNA translation. J is TRDJ1 and V is TRDV1; D not resolved. The CDR3 runs to 13 residues. Germline-derived CDR1 and CDR2 are TSWWSYY and QGS. V gave up 2 bases and J gave up 4 bases, with 8 bases separating them. CDR3 amino acids: CALGEVINDKLIF. Written as DNA, the CDR3 is TGTGCTCTTGGGGAAGTAATTAACGATAAACTCATCTTT.

This clone was counted a few times. This DNA's translation differs at residue 4 from TCRdb's protein, which comes from a much larger clone; a read error is likely, and the protein shown is translated from the DNA. The genes are TRDV3 and TRDJ1, with 7 positions matching TRDD2. Germline V gene data show CDR1 as TVYSNPD and CDR2 as GDNSRS (reference sequence). The CDR3 covers 19 residues. After removal of 0 bases from V and 0 bases from J, the junction contained 19 bases not matched to a gene. In DNA, the CDR3 is TGTGCCTTTAGCGGAGGTTCCTACCCCGAGTTGGGGAACACCGATAAACTCATCTTT. Translated, it gives CAFSGGSYPELGNTDKLIF.

In its sample, this clone was seen many times. V gene TRDV1 combines with J gene TRDJ1; 8 bases are a match to TRDD3. Per germline, CDR1 TSWWSYY and CDR2 QGS. V lost 1 base and J lost 2; bases outside the gene matches: 24. The CDR3 sequence is 22 residues long. As DNA, the CDR3 is TGTGCTCTTGGGGAACAGCCCTACGCTGGTGCTTTAGTAGTGGGGGATACCGATAAACTCATCTTT. Protein product: CALGEQPYAGALVVGDTDKLIF.

This clone occurred a few times. TCRdb records a much larger clone's protein for this DNA, with a difference at residue 5 that likely arises from a read error; the protein given is the translation of the DNA. The chain links TRDV2 to TRDJ1; TRDD3 matches at 9 bases. Because TCRdb records no J gene, it was assigned here through a match of the DNA to germline. Germline V lookup: CDR1 GEAIGNYY, CDR2 EKD. The J segment lost 0 bases and the V segment lost 3 bases, leaving 22 bases of the junction unmatched. CDR3 length: 21 residues. CDR3 amino acids: CACDALPVGDNRPGDTDKLIF. CDR3 DNA sequence: TGTGCCTGTGACGCCCTCCCTGTGGGGGATAACCGTCCGGGAGACACCGATAAACTCATCTTT.

The sample holds a few counts of this clone. The protein in TCRdb stems from a much larger clone and differs at residue 12 from this DNA's translation, likely a read error; here the protein is translated from the DNA. The gene calls are TRDV2 and TRDJ1, with 10 bases fitting TRDD3. The CDR3 has 22 amino acids. The ends lost 2 bases at V and 0 bases at J; junction bases unmatched: 23. The germline CDR1 and CDR2 sequences are GEAIGNYY and EKD. The DNA for the CDR3 is TGTGCCTGTGACAGCCTTCCTGGCGACTGGGGGATGAAGAAAACAAACACCGATAAACTCATCTTT. Its protein product is CACDSLPGDWGMKKTNTDKLIF.

In this sample, this clone turned up a few times. TCRdb has a much larger clone's protein, which differs at residue 4 from the translation of this DNA, likely because of a read error; what is shown is the protein translated from the DNA. V usage is TRDV1 and J usage is TRDJ1; no definite D call. The J gene, missing from TCRdb, was assigned here through DNA to germline matching. CDR1 TSWWSYY and CDR2 QGS come from the germline V gene. The length of the CDR3 is 15 residues. V dropped 7 bases and J dropped 6 bases, with 21 bases sitting between them. CDR3 DNA: TGTGCTCTTGAGGGTAGCGTCTGCGAGGGCTATAAACTCATCTTT. Its protein product is CALEGSVCEGYKLIF.

To note about this clone: The protein TCRdb gives is from a much larger clone and does not agree with this DNA's translation at residue 7, likely a read error; the protein shown here comes from the DNA. V gene TRDV2 combines with J gene TRDJ1, with D possibly matching TRDD3 (6 bases). TCRdb gives no J gene; it was assigned here by matching the DNA to germline. Germline values: CDR1 GEAIGNYY, CDR2 EKD. Trimming removed 3 bases from V and 0 bases from J, with 37 bases in between. The CDR3 is made up of 23 amino acids. CDR3 DNA: TGTGCCTGTGACTTCCTCCCACTTTCCCAGAAGGGGATTCCTCGGCGTTACACCGATAAACTCATCTTT. Translated: CACDFLPLSQKGIPRRYTDKLIF.

Notes on this clone: TCRdb's protein, taken from a much larger clone, differs from this DNA's translation at residue 6, likely owing to a read error; the protein displayed comes from the DNA. This chain connects TRDV2 to TRDJ1, with D tentatively TRDD3 (5 bases). Matching the DNA to germline supplied the J gene, which TCRdb does not give. The CDR3 is made up of 20 amino acids. V was cut by 0 bases and J by 0 bases, with 25 bases left in between. Looked up from germline, CDR1 is GEAIGNYY and CDR2 is EKD. DNA for the CDR3: TGTGCCTGTGACACCGCGGGATCAGGGGGGGCCCTCCTTTACACCGATAAACTCATCTTT. Amino acids: CACDTAGSGGALLYTDKLIF.

This clone was seen a handful of times. It differs at one base from a far larger clone, so likely a read error. The identical CDR3 is also encoded by other nucleotide sequences in the sample. V gene TRDV2 combines with J gene TRDJ1; TRDD3 aligns across 12 bases. CDR3 length equals 20 residues. The V gene end was trimmed by 2 bases and the J gene end by 2 bases; junction bases not matched to a gene: 17. CDR1 and CDR2 (germline): GEAIGNYY, EKD. CDR3 protein: CACDKLGGGLGDTPTDKLIF. The CDR3 DNA reads TGTGCCTGTGACAAACTAGGTGGCGGACTGGGGGATACCCCTACCGATAAACTCATCTTT.

This clone was detected a few times. This DNA's translation and the protein TCRdb lists, from a much larger clone, do not match at residue 18, likely due to a read error; the protein shown is translated from the DNA. The V gene call reads TRDV1; no J gene was called; the table names TRDD3, a call not compared with the DNA. Germline V lookup: CDR1 TSWWSYY, CDR2 QGS. This CDR3 comprises 19 residues. CDR3 region: CALGELKKAGSTYTDKLTF. As DNA, the CDR3 is TGTGCTCTTGGGGAACTAAAAAAAGCTGGGTCAACCTACACCGATAAACTCACCTTT.

This clone was seen a handful of times. A read error likely explains why the TCRdb protein, taken from a much larger clone, differs from this DNA's translation at residue 3; the protein shown is translated from the DNA. The genes are TRDV2 and TRDJ1, with D tentatively TRDD3 (6 bases). CDR1 is GEAIGNYY, CDR2 EKD, per germline. The V and J ends lost 7 bases and 4 bases respectively, with 21 bases between them. This CDR3 spans 15 amino acids. CDR3 in amino acids: CAWDVVGGQGDKLIF. Written as DNA, the CDR3 is TGTGCCTGGGACGTGGTGGGGGGCCAAGGCGATAAACTCATCTTT.

This clone was seen more than once but under ten times. The TCRdb record carries a much larger clone's protein, which differs from this DNA's translation at residue 16; a read error is the likely cause, and the protein listed here is the DNA translation. The V gene is TRDV1, the J gene TRDJ2, with TRDD3 matching over 11 bases. The CDR3 has 22 residues. Per the germline V gene, CDR1 is TSWWSYY and CDR2 is QGS. V lost 5 bases and J lost 4; bases outside the gene matches: 24. The CDR3 DNA is TGTGCTCTTGGGAGCAACCGGCCTTCCCCTTACTGGGGGATAATTTGGACAGCACAACTCTTCTTT. It codes for CALGSNRPSPYWGIIWTAQLFF.

Turning to this clone: The sample holds other DNA sequences that translate to the same CDR3. This sequence joins TRDV1 and TRDJ3, with TRDD2 matching over 9 bases. Since TCRdb gives no J gene, matching the DNA to germline was used here to assign it. V trimming: 2 bases; J trimming: 1 base; junction bases outside the gene matches: 24. This CDR3 has 25 amino acids. Germline V gene lookup returns CDR1 TSWWSYY and CDR2 QGS. CDR3 amino acids: CALGEGLPTAWGAKVGSWDTRQMFF. CDR3 DNA sequence: TGTGCTCTTGGGGAAGGCCTTCCTACGGCCTGGGGGGCCAAGGTTGGATCCTGGGACACCCGACAGATGTTTTTC.